This T cell receptor (beta chain) emerged from a study of T cells after yellow fever vaccination. Whole-study findings and limits: It was a small share of clonotypes that appeared in both CD4 and CD8 compartments. Clones from primary vaccination mostly reappeared after the booster (roughly 97% CD4, less than 90% CD8).

Trimming took off 0 bases at V and 8 bases at J, with 16 bases between the two ends. In germline, CDR1 is DFQATT, CDR2 SNEGSKA (reference sequence). CDR3 length equals 14 residues. TCRdb called the 5' RACE reads again in MiXCR, with one record for every CDR3 protein. The sample contains hundreds of thousands of distinct CDR3 sequences, roughly 12% of which appear only once. A note on this clonotype: Its antigen is unknown.

This rearrangement joins TRBV20-1 to TRBJ1-1; TRBD1 is a possible D gene (5 bases). The sample consisted of PBMCs, taken on the day of the yellow fever booster vaccination. The receptor comes from a man between 25 and 39 years old who received the YFV17D yellow fever vaccine. The CDR3 DNA is TGCAGTGCTAGAGATACGGGGGGATCCCTGGAAGCTTTCTTT. Protein sequence: CSARDTGGSLEAFF.